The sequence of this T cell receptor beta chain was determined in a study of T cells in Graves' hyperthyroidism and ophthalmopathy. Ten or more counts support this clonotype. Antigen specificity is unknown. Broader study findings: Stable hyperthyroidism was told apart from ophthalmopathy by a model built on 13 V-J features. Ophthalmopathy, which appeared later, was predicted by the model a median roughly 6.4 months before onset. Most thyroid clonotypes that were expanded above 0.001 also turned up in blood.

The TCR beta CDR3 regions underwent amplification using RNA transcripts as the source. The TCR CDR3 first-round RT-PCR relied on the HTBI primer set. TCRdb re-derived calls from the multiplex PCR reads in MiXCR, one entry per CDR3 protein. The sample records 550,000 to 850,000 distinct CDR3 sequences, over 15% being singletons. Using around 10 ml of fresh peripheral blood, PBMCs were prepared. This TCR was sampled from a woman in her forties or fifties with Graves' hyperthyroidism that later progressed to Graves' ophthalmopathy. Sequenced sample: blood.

The CDR3 sequence is CASSLQGFVNTEAFF. The CDR3 DNA reads as TGCGCCAGCAGCTTACAGGGCTTCGTCAACACTGAAGCTTTCTTT. V and J are TRBV5-1 and TRBJ1-1, with D possibly matching TRBD1 (6 bases). V dropped 2 bases and J dropped 2 bases, with 13 bases sitting between them. The CDR3 has 15 amino acids. The germline V gene encodes CDR1 SGHRS and CDR2 YFSETQ.